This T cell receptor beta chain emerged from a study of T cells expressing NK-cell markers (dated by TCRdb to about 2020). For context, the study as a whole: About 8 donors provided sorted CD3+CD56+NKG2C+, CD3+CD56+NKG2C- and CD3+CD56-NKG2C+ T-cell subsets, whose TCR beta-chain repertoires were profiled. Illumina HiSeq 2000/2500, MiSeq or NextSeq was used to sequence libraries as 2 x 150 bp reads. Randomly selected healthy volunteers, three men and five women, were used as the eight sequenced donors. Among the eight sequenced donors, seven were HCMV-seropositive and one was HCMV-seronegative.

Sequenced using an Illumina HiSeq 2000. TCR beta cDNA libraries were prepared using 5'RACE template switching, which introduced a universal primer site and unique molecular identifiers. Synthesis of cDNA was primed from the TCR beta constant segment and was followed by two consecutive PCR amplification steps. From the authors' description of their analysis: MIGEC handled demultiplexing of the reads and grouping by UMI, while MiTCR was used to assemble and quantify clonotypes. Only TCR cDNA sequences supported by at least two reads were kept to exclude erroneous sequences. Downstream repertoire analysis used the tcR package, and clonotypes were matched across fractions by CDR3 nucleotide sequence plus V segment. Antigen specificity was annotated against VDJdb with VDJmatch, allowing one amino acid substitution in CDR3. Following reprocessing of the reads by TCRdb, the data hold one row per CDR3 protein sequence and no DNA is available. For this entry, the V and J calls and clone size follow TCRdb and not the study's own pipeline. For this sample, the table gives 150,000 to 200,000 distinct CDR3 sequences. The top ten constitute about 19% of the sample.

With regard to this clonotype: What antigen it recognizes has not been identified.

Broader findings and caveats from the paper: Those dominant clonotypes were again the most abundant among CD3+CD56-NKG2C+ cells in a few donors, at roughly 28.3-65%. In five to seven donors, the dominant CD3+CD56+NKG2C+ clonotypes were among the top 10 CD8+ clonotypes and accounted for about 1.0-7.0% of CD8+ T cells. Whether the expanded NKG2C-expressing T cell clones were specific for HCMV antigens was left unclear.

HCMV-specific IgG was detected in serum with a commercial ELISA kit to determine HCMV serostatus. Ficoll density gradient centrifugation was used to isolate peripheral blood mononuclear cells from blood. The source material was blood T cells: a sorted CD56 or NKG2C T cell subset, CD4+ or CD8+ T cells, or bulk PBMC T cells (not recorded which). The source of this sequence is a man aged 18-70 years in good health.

The CDR3 protein sequence reads: CSASRTANTEAFF. The receptor chain draws on TRBV20-1 and TRBJ1-1. The CDR3 covers 13 residues, taking in both the cysteine and the phenylalanine. Only the protein is on record. The germline V gene (reference sequence) yields DFQATT for CDR1 and SNEGSKA for CDR2.